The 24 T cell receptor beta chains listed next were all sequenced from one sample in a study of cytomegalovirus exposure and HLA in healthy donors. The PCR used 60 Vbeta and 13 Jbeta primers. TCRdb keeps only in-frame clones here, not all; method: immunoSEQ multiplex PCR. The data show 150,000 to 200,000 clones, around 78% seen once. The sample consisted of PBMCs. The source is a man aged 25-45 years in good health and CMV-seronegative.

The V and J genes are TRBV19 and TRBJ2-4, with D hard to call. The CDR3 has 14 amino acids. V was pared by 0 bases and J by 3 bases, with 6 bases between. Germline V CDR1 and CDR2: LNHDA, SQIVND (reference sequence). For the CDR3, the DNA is TGTGCCAGTAGTATAGAGGGCAACAAAAACATTCAGTACTTC. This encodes CASSIEGNKNIQYF.

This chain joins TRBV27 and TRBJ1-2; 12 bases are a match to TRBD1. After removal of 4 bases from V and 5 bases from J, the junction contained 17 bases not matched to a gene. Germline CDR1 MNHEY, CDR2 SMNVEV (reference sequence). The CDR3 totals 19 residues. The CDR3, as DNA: TGTGCCAGCAGTTCCCGCTTACCGGGACAGGGGGCGATGGCTTATGGCTACACCTTC. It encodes CASSSRLPGQGAMAYGYTF.

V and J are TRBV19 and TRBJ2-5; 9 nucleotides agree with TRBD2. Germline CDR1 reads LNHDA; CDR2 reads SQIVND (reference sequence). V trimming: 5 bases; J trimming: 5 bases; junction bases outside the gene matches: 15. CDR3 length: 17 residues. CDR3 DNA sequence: TGTGCCAGTAGTGGGCGACCGGGACTAGCAATAGAGGAGACCCAGTACTTC. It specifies CASSGRPGLAIEETQYF.

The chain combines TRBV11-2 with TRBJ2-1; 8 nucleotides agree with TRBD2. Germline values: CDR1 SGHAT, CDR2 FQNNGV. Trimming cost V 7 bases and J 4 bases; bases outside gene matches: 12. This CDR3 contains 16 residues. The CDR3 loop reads CASTTYKRERYNEQFF. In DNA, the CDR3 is TGTGCCAGCACGACCTACAAGCGGGAGAGGTACAATGAGCAGTTCTTC.

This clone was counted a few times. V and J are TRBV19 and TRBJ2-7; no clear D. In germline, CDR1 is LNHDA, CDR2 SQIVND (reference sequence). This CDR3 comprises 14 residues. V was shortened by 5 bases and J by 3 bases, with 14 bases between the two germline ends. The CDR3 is CASSVGSKIYEQYF. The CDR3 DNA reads TGTGCCAGTAGTGTCGGTTCTAAAATCTACGAGCAGTACTTC.

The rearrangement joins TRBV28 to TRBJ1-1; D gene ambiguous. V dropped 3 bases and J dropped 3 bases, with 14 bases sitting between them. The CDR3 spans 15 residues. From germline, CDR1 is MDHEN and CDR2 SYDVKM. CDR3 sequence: CASSLNVRRYTEAFF. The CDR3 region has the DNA TGTGCCAGCAGTTTGAATGTCAGGAGGTACACTGAAGCTTTCTTT.

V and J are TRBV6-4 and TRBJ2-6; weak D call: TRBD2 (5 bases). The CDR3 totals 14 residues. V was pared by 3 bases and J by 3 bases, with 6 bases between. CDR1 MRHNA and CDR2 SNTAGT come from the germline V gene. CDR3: CASSERDGANVLTF. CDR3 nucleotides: TGTGCCAGCAGTGAGAGGGATGGGGCCAACGTCCTGACTTTC.

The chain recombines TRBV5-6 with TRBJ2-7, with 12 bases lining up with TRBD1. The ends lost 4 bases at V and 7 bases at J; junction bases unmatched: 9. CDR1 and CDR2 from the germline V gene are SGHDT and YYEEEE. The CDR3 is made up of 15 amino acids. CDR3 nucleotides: TGTGCCAGCAGCCTCCCGGGACAGGGGGCGCGGGAGCAGTACTTC. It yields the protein CASSLPGQGAREQYF.

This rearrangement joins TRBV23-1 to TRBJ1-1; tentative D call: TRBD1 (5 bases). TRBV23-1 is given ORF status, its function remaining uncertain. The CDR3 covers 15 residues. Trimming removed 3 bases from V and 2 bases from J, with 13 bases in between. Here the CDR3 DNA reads TGCGCCAGCAGTCATAAATTGGGGGGTAACACTGAAGCTTTCTTT. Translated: CASSHKLGGNTEAFF.

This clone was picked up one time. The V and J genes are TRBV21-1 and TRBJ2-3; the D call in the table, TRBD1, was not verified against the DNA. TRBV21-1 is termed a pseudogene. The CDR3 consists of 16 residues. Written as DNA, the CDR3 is TGTGCCAGCAGCAGTTACAGGGGGCGGCCCACAGATACGCAGTATTTT. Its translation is CASSSYRGRPTDTQYF.

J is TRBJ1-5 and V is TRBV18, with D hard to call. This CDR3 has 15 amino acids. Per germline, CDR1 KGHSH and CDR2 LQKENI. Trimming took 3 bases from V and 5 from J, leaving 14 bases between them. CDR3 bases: TGTGCCAGCTCACCCCTTTCGAGCACCTATCAGCCCCAGCATTTT. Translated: CASSPLSSTYQPQHF.

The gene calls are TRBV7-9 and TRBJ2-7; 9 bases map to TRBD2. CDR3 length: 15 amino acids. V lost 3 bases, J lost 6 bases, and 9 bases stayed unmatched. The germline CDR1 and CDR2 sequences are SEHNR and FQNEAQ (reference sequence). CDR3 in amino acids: CASSLSDGGGGEQYF. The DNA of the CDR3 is TGTGCCAGCAGCTTGAGTGACGGCGGGGGGGGCGAGCAGTACTTC.

CDR3 DNA: TGTGCCAGCAGTTACCAGCGCATCGCGTCTGAGCAGTTCTTC. Amino acids: CASSYQRIASEQFF. This chain links TRBV6-5 with TRBJ2-1, with unresolved D. The CDR3 runs to 14 residues. The V gene's germline CDR1 is MNHEY and CDR2 SVGAGI. V lost 2 bases and J 9 bases, leaving 14 bases between the germline ends.

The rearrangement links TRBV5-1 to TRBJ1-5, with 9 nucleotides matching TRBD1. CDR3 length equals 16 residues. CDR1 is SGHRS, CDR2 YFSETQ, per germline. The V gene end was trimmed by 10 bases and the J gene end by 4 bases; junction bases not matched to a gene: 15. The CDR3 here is CASSTGTGILNQPQHF. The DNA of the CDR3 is TGCGCCTCATCTACCGGGACAGGGATCTTAAATCAGCCCCAGCATTTT.

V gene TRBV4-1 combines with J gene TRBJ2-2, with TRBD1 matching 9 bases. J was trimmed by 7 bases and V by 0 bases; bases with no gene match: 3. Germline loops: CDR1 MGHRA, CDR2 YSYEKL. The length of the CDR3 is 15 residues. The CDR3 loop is CASSQEQGALGELFF. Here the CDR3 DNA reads TGCGCCAGCAGCCAAGAACAGGGGGCCCTCGGGGAGCTGTTTTTT.

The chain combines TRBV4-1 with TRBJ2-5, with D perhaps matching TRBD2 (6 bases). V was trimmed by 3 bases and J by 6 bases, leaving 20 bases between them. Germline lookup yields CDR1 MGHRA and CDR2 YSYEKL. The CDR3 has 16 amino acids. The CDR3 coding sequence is TGCGCCAGCAGCCAGCCCCCCCGGGACTTGGGAAAGACCCAGTACTTC. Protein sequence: CASSQPPRDLGKTQYF.

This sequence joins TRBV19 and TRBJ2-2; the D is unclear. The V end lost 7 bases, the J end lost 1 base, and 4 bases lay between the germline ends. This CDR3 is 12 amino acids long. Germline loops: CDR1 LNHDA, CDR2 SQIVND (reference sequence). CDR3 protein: CASNLNTGELFF. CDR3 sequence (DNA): TGTGCCAGTAATCTGAACACCGGGGAGCTGTTTTTT.

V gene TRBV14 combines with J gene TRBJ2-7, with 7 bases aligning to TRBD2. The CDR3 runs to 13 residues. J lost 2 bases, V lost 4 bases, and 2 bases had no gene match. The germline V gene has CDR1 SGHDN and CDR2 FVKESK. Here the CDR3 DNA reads TGTGCCAGCAGCCGGCGGGAGCCCTACGAGCAGTACTTC. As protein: CASSRREPYEQYF.

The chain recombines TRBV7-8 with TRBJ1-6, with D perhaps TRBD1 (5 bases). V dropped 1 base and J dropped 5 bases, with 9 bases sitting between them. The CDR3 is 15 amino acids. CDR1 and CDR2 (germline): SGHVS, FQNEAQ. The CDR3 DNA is TGTGCCAGCAGCTTAGGGGCGGGGGATAATTCACCCCTCCACTTT. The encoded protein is CASSLGAGDNSPLHF.

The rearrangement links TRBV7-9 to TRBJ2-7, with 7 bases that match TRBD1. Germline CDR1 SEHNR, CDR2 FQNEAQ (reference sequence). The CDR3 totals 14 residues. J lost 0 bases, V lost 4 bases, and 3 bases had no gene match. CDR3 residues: CASSSRTGSYEQYF. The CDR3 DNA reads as TGTGCCAGCAGCTCCAGGACAGGCTCCTACGAGCAGTACTTC.

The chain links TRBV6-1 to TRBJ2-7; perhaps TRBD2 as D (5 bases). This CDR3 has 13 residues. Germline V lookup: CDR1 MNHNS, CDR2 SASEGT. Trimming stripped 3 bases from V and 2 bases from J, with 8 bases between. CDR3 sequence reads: CASSDLLAYEQYF. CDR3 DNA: TGTGCCAGCAGTGACTTACTAGCCTACGAGCAGTACTTC.

CDR3 amino acids: CASSFAGPRADTQYF. CDR3 sequence (DNA): TGTGCCAGCAGTTTTGCGGGCCCAAGGGCAGATACGCAGTATTTT. This chain connects TRBV28 to TRBJ2-3, with D tentatively TRBD2 (5 bases). This CDR3 contains 15 residues. Germline V gene sequence: CDR1 MDHEN, CDR2 SYDVKM. V was clipped by 3 bases and J by 4 bases, with 14 bases between them.

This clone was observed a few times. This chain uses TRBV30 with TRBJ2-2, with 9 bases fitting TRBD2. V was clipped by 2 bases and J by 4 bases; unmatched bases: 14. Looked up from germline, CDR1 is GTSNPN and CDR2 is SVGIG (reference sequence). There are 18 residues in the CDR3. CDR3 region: CAWSPLYALAGSTGELFF. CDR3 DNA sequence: TGTGCCTGGAGTCCCCTATACGCCCTAGCGGGGTCCACCGGGGAGCTGTTTTTT. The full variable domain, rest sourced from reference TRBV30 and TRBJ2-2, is SQTIHQWPATLVQPVGSPLSLECTVEGTSNPNLYWYRQAAGRGLQLLFYSVGIGQISSEVPQNLSASRPQDRQFILSSKKLLLSDSGFYLCAWSPLYALAGSTGELFFGEGSRLTVL.

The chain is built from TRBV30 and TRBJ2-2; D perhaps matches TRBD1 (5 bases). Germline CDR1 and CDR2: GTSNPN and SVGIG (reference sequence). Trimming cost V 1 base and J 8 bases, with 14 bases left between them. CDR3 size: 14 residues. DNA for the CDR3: TGTGCCTGGAGTGAGAATAGGGGTCTGGGGGAGCTGTTTTTT. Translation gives CAWSENRGLGELFF. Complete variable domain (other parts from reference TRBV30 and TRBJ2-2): SQTIHQWPATLVQPVGSPLSLECTVEGTSNPNLYWYRQAAGRGLQLLFYSVGIGQISSEVPQNLSASRPQDRQFILSSKKLLLSDSGFYLCAWSENRGLGELFFGEGSRLTVL.